These 26 T cell receptor beta chains came from one sample sequenced in a study of cytomegalovirus exposure and HLA in healthy donors. PCR amplification relied on 60 Vbeta primers (plus 13 Jbeta primers). Using immunoSEQ multiplex PCR, the repertoire was profiled, and TCRdb retains in-frame clones only, with some absent. The sample contains 120,000 to 150,000 clones, over 80% of which appear only once. The sequencing sample was made of PBMCs. Every receptor here comes from a male donor in good health and CMV-seronegative.

The V gene is TRBV6-4, the J gene TRBJ1-1, with D possibly TRBD1 on 6 matching bases. Germline V gives CDR1 MRHNA, CDR2 SNTAGT. This CDR3 has 13 residues. The V gene lost 5 bases and the J gene lost 4 bases, with 11 bases spanning the gap. CDR3 sequence: CASSPGVSTEAFF. In DNA form, the CDR3 reads TGTGCCAGCAGTCCAGGGGTGAGCACTGAAGCTTTCTTT.

The V and J genes are TRBV7-9 and TRBJ2-5; 13 bases are shared with TRBD2. CDR1 SEHNR and CDR2 FQNEAQ come from the germline V gene (reference sequence). V dropped 5 bases and J dropped 4; count of bases not matched to a gene: 4. The CDR3 contains 15 residues. The CDR3 DNA sequence: TGTGCCAGCAGCCCACGGACTAGCGGGGGAGAGACCCAGTACTTC. The encoded protein is CASSPRTSGGETQYF. Looking up the rest from reference TRBV7-9 and TRBJ2-5 gives the full variable domain: DTGVSQNPRHKITKRGQNVTFRCDPISEHNRLYWYRQTLGQGPEFLTYFQNEAQLEKSRLLSDRFSAERPKGSFSTLEIQRTEQGDSAMYLCASSPRTSGGETQYFGPGTRLLVL.

The chain links TRBV9 to TRBJ2-2, with D possibly TRBD2 on 5 matching bases. This CDR3 region has 15 residues. Germline V gene data show CDR1 as SGDLS and CDR2 as YYNGEE. V gave up 0 bases and J gave up 4 bases, with 10 bases separating them. The CDR3 reads CASSVEGAGTGELFF. The CDR3 region has the DNA TGTGCCAGCAGCGTAGAGGGCGCGGGCACCGGGGAGCTGTTTTTT.

The chain employs TRBV5-5 and TRBJ2-6; D not certain. Germline V lookup: CDR1 SGHKS, CDR2 YYEKEE (reference sequence). Between the trimmed V and J ends, which lost 4 bases and 0 bases, there was a span of 8 bases. CDR3 length: 15 residues. As DNA, the CDR3 is TGTGCCAGCAGCCCCCTGAGCTCTGGGGCCAACGTCCTGACTTTC. Amino acids: CASSPLSSGANVLTF.

V usage is TRBV11-3 and J usage is TRBJ2-3; D is perhaps TRBD2 (7 bases). The CDR3 spans 16 residues. Trimming took off 5 bases at V and 6 bases at J, with 21 bases between the two ends. The germline gives CDR1 SGHNT, CDR2 YENEEA. DNA of the CDR3: TGTGCCAGCAGCCGGGGTGGGGGGGGGCCTCGGGATACGCAGTATTTT. As protein: CASSRGGGGPRDTQYF.

This clone occurred a few times. The rearrangement joins TRBV19 to TRBJ2-5, with TRBD2 as a possible D gene (6 bases). This CDR3 is built from 16 residues. Germline assignment: CDR1 LNHDA and CDR2 SQIVND (reference sequence). Trimming cost V 5 bases and J 2 bases, with 18 bases left between them. The CDR3 region has the DNA TGTGCCAGTAGTTCTATCGGGCTAGCGAGACAAGAGACCCAGTACTTC. Translation gives CASSSIGLARQETQYF.

The chain is built from TRBV6-6 and TRBJ2-6, with a possible D match to TRBD1 (6 bases). V was pared by 9 bases and J by 4 bases, with 16 bases between. The length of the CDR3 is 15 residues. Germline CDR1 MNHNY, CDR2 SVGAGI (reference sequence). CDR3 sequence: CASVGQLTGANVLTF. DNA for the CDR3: TGTGCCAGTGTGGGACAACTCACCGGGGCCAACGTCCTGACTTTC.

The chain combines TRBV7-6 with TRBJ1-2, with D unresolved. The ends were cut back, 1 base at V and 2 bases at J, with 8 bases in the middle. Looked up from germline, CDR1 is SGHVS and CDR2 is FNYEAQ. This CDR3 region has 14 residues. The CDR3 loop reads CASSLDAGNYGYTF. The CDR3, as DNA: TGTGCCAGCAGCTTAGATGCAGGCAACTATGGCTACACCTTC.

V gene TRBV6-5 combines with J gene TRBJ2-1, with 9 bases fitting TRBD2. Germline V gene data show CDR1 as MNHEY and CDR2 as SVGAGI. The CDR3 totals 16 residues. V gave up 4 bases and J gave up 2 bases; unmatched junction bases: 6. The CDR3 loop reads CASSLNLAGTYNEQFF. The CDR3 DNA sequence: TGTGCCAGCAGTTTAAATCTAGCGGGGACCTACAATGAGCAGTTCTTC.

Only a few counts were recorded for this clone. The V gene is TRBV2, the J gene TRBJ2-2; 9 bases match TRBD1. The germline gives CDR1 SNHLY, CDR2 FYNNEI. V gave up 11 bases and J gave up 5 bases; unmatched junction bases: 6. The CDR3 is 13 amino acids. Here the CDR3 DNA reads TGTGCCGGGACAGGGTCTGTAACCGGGGAGCTGTTTTTT. Translating it yields CAGTGSVTGELFF.

The chain carries TRBV19 and TRBJ2-1; 8 bases align to TRBD1. The V and J ends lost 6 bases and 6 bases, in that order; junction bases with no gene match: 4. The CDR3 consists of 13 residues. CDR1 and CDR2 (germline): LNHDA, SQIVND (reference sequence). The CDR3 DNA follows: TGTGCCAGTAGCCTCGACAGGGGCAATGAGCAGTTCTTC. It specifies CASSLDRGNEQFF.

This rearrangement joins TRBV27 to TRBJ1-4; no reliable D call. Trimming stripped 4 bases from V and 13 bases from J, with 25 bases between. Germline assignment: CDR1 MNHEY and CDR2 SMNVEV (reference sequence). CDR3 length: 16 residues. CDR3 in amino acids: CASSSEGSPRGSRLFF. The DNA of the CDR3 is TGTGCCAGCAGTTCGGAGGGCAGTCCCAGAGGTAGTCGACTGTTTTTT.

This clone was observed a handful of times. The chain combines TRBV9 with TRBJ2-1; TRBD2 agrees at 12 bases. From germline, CDR1 is SGDLS and CDR2 YYNGEE. The CDR3 totals 17 residues. With V trimmed by 3 bases and J by 1 base, 5 bases remained unmatched. The CDR3 region has the DNA TGTGCCAGCAGCGCGAGGACTAGCGGGATTTCCTACAATGAGCAGTTCTTC. This codes for CASSARTSGISYNEQFF.

The chain links TRBV5-1 to TRBJ2-5; D may be TRBD1 (6 bases). The germline V gene has CDR1 SGHRS and CDR2 YFSETQ. The V and J ends lost 4 bases and 5 bases respectively, with 12 bases between them. The CDR3 covers 13 residues. The CDR3 bases are TGCGCCAGCAGCACCACAGGGCTGGAGACCCAGTACTTC. Its protein product is CASSTTGLETQYF.

The rearrangement joins TRBV5-6 to TRBJ1-1; D not certain. Trimming took off 5 bases at V and 1 base at J, with 15 bases between the two ends. This CDR3 contains 15 residues. Germline V gene lookup returns CDR1 SGHDT and CDR2 YYEEEE. CDR3 DNA sequence: TGTGCCAGCAGACTTCTCGCGGTTCGGAACACTGAAGCTTTCTTT. Its protein product is CASRLLAVRNTEAFF.

This sequence joins TRBV19 and TRBJ1-5; maybe TRBD1 (5 bases). Germline V gene data show CDR1 as LNHDA and CDR2 as SQIVND (reference sequence). The CDR3 has 15 residues. Trimming took off 4 bases at V and 3 bases at J, with 13 bases between the two ends. CDR3: CASSTGTIDNQPQHF. CDR3 in DNA: TGTGCCAGTAGTACCGGGACTATCGACAATCAGCCCCAGCATTTT. The whole variable domain, remainder taken from reference TRBV19 and TRBJ1-5, is DGGITQSPKYLFRKEGQNVTLSCEQNLNHDAMYWYRQDPGQGLRLIYYSQIVNDFQKGDIAEGYSVSREKKESFPLTVTSAQKNPTAFYLCASSTGTIDNQPQHFGDGTRLSIL.

The chain links TRBV7-9 to TRBJ1-1, with D unresolved. Per germline, CDR1 SEHNR and CDR2 FQNEAQ (reference sequence). The CDR3 runs to 14 residues. Here the CDR3 reads CSILDAGLGTEAFF. The CDR3 DNA sequence: TGTTCCATTTTGGACGCGGGGTTGGGCACTGAAGCTTTCTTT.

The chain links TRBV28 to TRBJ1-2, with no clear D. Per the germline V gene, CDR1 is MDHEN and CDR2 is SYDVKM. The CDR3 extends over 12 amino acids. Trimming took 6 bases from V and 5 from J, leaving 10 bases between them. CDR3 nucleotides: TGTGCCAGCAGACAAACATCATATGGCTACACCTTC. This codes for CASRQTSYGYTF.

The chain has TRBV6-6 and TRBJ2-7; D is possibly TRBD2 (5 bases). V lost 2 bases and J 1 base, leaving 9 bases between the germline ends. CDR1 and CDR2 (germline): MNHNY, SVGAGI (reference sequence). This CDR3 region has 14 residues. Here the CDR3 reads CASSYGLASYEQYF. CDR3 bases: TGTGCCAGCAGTTACGGGCTAGCTTCCTACGAGCAGTACTTC.

This chain links TRBV6-5 with TRBJ1-1; 7 bases fit TRBD1. Trimming at V came to 6 bases and at J to 5 bases, leaving 6 bases not matched to a gene. CDR1 is MNHEY and CDR2 is SVGAGI in the germline V gene. The CDR3 is 13 amino acids. The CDR3 DNA reads as TGTGCCAGCAGCGAGGGACAGCTGACTGAAGCTTTCTTT. It codes for CASSEGQLTEAFF.

This sequence joins TRBV30 and TRBJ2-7, with D possibly matching TRBD2 (6 bases). Trimming took off 2 bases at V and 4 bases at J, with 15 bases between the two ends. The CDR3 has 14 amino acids. Germline V gives CDR1 GTSNPN, CDR2 SVGIG (reference sequence). For the CDR3, the DNA is TGTGCCTGGAGTCGGAGGGAACGATGGTACGAGCAGTACTTC. Translated, it gives CAWSRRERWYEQYF.

The gene calls are TRBV5-1 and TRBJ2-5; D might be TRBD2 (5 bases). The V gene lost 4 bases and the J gene lost 5 bases, with 12 bases spanning the gap. Germline CDR1 reads SGHRS; CDR2 reads YFSETQ. This CDR3 has 13 amino acids. Here the CDR3 reads CASSLFEGETQYF. The CDR3 DNA sequence: TGCGCCAGCAGCCTCTTCGAGGGTGAGACCCAGTACTTC.

The V call is TRBV10-3, the J call TRBJ2-3, with D possibly matching TRBD1 (6 bases). Germline CDR1 reads ENHRY; CDR2 reads SYGVKD. The CDR3 extends over 13 amino acids. The germline V and J ends were trimmed by 6 bases and 1 base, with 8 bases remaining between them. The CDR3 loop is CAISPGGTDTQYF. In nucleotides, the CDR3 is TGTGCCATCAGCCCAGGGGGCACAGATACGCAGTATTTT.

This rearrangement joins TRBV7-2 to TRBJ2-5; D is unclear. V was trimmed by 6 bases and J by 2 bases, leaving 7 bases between them. The CDR3 totals 12 residues. Germline-derived CDR1 and CDR2 are SGHTA and FQGNSA. The CDR3 coding sequence is TGTGCCAGCAGTCTAATACAAGAGACCCAGTACTTC. Protein: CASSLIQETQYF.

The gene calls are TRBV10-1 and TRBJ1-6; TRBD1 matches at 8 bases. There are 13 residues in the CDR3. V was pared by 6 bases and J by 9 bases, with 4 bases of the junction left unmatched. The germline CDR1 and CDR2 sequences are WNHNN and SYGVQD (reference sequence). In DNA form, the CDR3 reads TGCGCCAGCAGGCCTGGGACAGGTTCACCCCTCCACTTT. This codes for CASRPGTGSPLHF.

The rearrangement links TRBV6-5 to TRBJ1-5, with D possibly TRBD1 on 5 matching bases. Trimming left V 0 bases short and J 8 bases short, with 14 bases between. Germline-derived CDR1 and CDR2 are MNHEY and SVGAGI. This CDR3 region has 15 residues. CDR3 region: CASSYSGRGREPQHF. The CDR3 DNA reads as TGTGCCAGCAGTTACTCAGGGAGGGGCAGGGAGCCCCAGCATTTT.